The text below deals with one T cell receptor (beta chain). What it binds is unknown. This specimen comes from a study of shared clonotypes between healthy human individuals. J gave up 2 bases and V 6 bases, and 4 bases lay outside the gene matches. The CDR3 loop spans 14 amino acids. Germline V gives CDR1 SGHAT, CDR2 FQNNGV. Whole-study results and caveats: Generation of non-shared clonotypes was less probable than generation of clonotypes shared by all four donors. There were few donors, and this limited the genetic and exposure-history diversity represented.

The study enrolled healthy HIV-negative adults without recent acute infections or vaccinations as donors. TCRdb keeps only in-frame clones here, not all; method: immunoSEQ multiplex PCR. The table shows some 980,000 clones, with around three quarters occurring only once. The source of this sequence is a man between 18 and 29 years old in good health. The rearrangement links TRBV11-2 to TRBJ2-1, with 7 bases aligning to TRBD2. The specimen sequenced was memory CD4+ T cells sorted from blood. Subset in this sample: CD45RA-negative fraction. DNA of the CDR3: TGTGCCAGCAGTTGGGCGGGAGCCTACAATGAGCAGTTCTTC. It specifies CASSWAGAYNEQFF. The full variable domain, rest sourced from reference TRBV11-2 and TRBJ2-1, is EAGVAQSPRYKIIEKRQSVAFWCNPISGHATLYWYQQILGQGPKLLIQFQNNGVVDDSQLPKDRFSAERLKGVDSTLKIQPAKLEDSAVYLCASSWAGAYNEQFFGPGTRLTVL.